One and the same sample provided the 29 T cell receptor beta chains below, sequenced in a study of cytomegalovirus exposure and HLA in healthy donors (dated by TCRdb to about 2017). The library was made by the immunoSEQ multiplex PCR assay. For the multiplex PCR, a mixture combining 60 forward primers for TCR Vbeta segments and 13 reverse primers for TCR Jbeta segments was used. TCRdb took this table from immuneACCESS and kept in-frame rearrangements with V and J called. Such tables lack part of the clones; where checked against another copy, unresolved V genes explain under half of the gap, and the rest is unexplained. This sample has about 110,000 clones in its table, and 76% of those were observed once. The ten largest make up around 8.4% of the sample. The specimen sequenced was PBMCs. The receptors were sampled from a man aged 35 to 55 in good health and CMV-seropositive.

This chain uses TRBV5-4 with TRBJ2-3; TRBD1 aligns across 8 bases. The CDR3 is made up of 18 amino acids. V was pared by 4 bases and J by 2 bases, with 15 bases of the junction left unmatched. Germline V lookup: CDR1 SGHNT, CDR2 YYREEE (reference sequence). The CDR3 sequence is CASSPTPRTGRITDTQYF. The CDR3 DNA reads TGTGCCAGCAGCCCGACCCCCCGGACAGGGCGGATCACAGATACGCAGTATTTT.

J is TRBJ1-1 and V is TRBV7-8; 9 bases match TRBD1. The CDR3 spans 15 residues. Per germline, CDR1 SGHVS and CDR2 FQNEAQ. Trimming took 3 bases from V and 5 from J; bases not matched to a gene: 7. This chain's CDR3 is CASSFTGGLGTEAFF. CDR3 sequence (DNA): TGTGCCAGCAGCTTCACAGGGGGCTTGGGAACTGAAGCTTTCTTT.

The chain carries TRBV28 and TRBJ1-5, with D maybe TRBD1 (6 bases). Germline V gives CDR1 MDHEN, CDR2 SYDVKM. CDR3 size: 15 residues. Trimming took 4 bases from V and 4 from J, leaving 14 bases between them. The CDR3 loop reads CASSSGTIDNQPQHF. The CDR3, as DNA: TGTGCCAGCAGTTCCGGGACAATTGATAATCAGCCCCAGCATTTT. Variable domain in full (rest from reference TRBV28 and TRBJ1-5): DVKVTQSSRYLVKRTGEKVFLECVQDMDHENMFWYRQDPGLGLRLIYFSYDVKMKEKGDIPEGYSVSREKKERFSLILESASTNQTSMYLCASSSGTIDNQPQHFGDGTRLSIL.

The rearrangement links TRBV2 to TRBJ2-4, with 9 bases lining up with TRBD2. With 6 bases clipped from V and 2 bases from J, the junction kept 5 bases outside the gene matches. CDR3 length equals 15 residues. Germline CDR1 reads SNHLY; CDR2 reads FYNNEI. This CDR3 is CASRRGGGPKNIQYF. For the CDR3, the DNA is TGTGCCAGCAGGCGGGGGGGAGGGCCCAAAAACATTCAGTACTTC.

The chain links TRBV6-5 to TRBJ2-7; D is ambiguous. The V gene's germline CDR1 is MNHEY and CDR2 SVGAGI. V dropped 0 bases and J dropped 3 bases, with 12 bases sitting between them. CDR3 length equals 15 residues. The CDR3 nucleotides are TGTGCCAGCAGTTACTCCGGCACTCGGGTCTACGAGCAGTACTTC. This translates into CASSYSGTRVYEQYF.

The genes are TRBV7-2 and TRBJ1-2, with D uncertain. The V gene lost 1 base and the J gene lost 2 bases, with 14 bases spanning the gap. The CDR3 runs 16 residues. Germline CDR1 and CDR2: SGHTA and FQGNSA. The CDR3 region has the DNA TGTGCCAGCAGCTTAGTGCCGAGCCCGAGAAACTATGGCTACACCTTC. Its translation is CASSLVPSPRNYGYTF.

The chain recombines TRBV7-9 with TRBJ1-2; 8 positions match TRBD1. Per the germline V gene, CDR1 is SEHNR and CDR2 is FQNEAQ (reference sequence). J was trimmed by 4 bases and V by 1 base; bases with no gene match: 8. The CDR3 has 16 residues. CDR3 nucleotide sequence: TGTGCCAGCAGCTTAGGCTCAGGGGGCGCGGGCTATGGCTACACCTTC. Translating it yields CASSLGSGGAGYGYTF.

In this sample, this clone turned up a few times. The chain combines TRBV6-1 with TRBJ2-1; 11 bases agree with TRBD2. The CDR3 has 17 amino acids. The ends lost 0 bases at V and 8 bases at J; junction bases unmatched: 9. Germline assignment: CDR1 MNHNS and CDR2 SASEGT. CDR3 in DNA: TGTGCCAGCAGTGAAGCGCGATTTAGCGGGGGGGCCCATGAGCAGTTCTTC. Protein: CASSEARFSGGAHEQFF.

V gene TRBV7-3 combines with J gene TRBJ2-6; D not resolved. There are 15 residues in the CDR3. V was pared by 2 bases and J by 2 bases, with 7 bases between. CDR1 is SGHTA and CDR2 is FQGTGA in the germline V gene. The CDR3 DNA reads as TGTGCCAGCAGCTTATCCAGGCCTGGGGCCAACGTCCTGACTTTC. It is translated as CASSLSRPGANVLTF.

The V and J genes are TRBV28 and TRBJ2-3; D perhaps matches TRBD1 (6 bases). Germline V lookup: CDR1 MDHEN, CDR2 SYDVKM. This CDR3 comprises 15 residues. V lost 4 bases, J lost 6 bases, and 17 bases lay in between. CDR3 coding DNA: TGTGCCAGCAGTTCCGGACAGATTTTGGGGGATACGCAGTATTTT. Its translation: CASSSGQILGDTQYF.

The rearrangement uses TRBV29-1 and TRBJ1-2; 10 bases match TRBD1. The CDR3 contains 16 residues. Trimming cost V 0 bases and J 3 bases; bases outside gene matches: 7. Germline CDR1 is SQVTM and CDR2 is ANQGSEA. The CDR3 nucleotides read TGCAGCGTTGAAGAGAGGGGGACAGGGGAATACTATGGCTACACCTTC. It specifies CSVEERGTGEYYGYTF.

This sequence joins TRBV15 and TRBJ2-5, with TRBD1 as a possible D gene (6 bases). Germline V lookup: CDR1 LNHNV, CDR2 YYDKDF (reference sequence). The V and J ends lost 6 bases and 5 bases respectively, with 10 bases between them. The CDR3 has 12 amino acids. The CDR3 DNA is TGTGCCACCAGAGGGGGAGAGGAGACCCAGTACTTC. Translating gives CATRGGEETQYF.

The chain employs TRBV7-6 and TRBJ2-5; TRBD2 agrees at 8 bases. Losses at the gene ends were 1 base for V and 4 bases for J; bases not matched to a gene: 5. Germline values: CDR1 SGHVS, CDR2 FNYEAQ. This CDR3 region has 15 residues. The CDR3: CASSLDGLAAETQYF. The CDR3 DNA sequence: TGTGCCAGCAGCTTAGACGGACTAGCCGCAGAGACCCAGTACTTC.

The chain's CDR3 is CASSQEGDTQYF. The CDR3 coding sequence is TGTGCCAGCAGCCAAGAGGGCGATACGCAGTATTTT. This sequence joins TRBV4-2 and TRBJ2-3; D remains unclear. The CDR3 contains 12 residues. The germline V and J ends were trimmed by 0 bases and 6 bases, with 4 bases remaining between them. CDR1 and CDR2 (germline): LGHNA, YNFKEQ.

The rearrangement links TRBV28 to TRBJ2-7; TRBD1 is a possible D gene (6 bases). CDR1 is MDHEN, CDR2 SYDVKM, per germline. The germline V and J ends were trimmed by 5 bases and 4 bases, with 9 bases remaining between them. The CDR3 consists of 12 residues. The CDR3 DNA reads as TGTGCCAGCAGTCTCAGGGGATACGAGCAGTACTTC. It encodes CASSLRGYEQYF.

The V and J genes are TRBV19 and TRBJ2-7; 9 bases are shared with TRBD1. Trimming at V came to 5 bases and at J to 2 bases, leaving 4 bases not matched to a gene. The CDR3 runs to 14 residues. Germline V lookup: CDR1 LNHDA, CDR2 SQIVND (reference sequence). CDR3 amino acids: CASSPQGAPYEQYF. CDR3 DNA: TGTGCCAGTAGTCCACAGGGGGCCCCCTACGAGCAGTACTTC.

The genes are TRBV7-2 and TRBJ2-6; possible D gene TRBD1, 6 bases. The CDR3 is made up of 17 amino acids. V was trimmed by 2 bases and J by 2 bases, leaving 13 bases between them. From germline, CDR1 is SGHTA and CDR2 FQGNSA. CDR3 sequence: CASSLPTGGTGANVLTF. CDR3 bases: TGTGCCAGCAGCTTACCGACAGGAGGCACTGGGGCCAACGTCCTGACTTTC.

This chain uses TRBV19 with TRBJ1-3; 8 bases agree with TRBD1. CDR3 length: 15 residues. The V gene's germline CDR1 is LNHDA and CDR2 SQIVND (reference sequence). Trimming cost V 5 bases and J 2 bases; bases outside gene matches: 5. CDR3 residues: CASSANRGAGNTIYF. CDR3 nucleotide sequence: TGTGCCAGTAGTGCCAACAGGGGGGCTGGAAACACCATATATTTT.

CDR3 DNA: TGTGCCAGCAGACCTCCAGGGATAAGGAGAATGAACACTGAAGCTTTCTTT. Protein sequence: CASRPPGIRRMNTEAFF. The chain is built from TRBV9 and TRBJ1-1; D is possibly TRBD1 (5 bases). This CDR3 has 17 amino acids. V gave up 5 bases and J gave up 0 bases, with 20 bases separating them. Looked up from germline, CDR1 is SGDLS and CDR2 is YYNGEE.

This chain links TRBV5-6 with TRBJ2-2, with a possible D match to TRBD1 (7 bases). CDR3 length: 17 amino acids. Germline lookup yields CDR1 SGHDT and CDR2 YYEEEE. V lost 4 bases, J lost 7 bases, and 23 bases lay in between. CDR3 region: CASSPGVRYRDSGELFF. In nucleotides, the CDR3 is TGTGCCAGCAGCCCGGGGGTTCGGTACAGGGACAGCGGGGAGCTGTTTTTT.

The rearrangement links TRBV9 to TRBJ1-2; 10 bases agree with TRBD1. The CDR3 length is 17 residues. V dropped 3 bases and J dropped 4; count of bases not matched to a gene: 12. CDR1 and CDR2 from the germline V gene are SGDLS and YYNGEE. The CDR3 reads CASSDPGQGKGGYGYTF. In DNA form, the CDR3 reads TGTGCCAGCAGCGACCCGGGACAGGGGAAAGGGGGCTATGGCTACACCTTC.

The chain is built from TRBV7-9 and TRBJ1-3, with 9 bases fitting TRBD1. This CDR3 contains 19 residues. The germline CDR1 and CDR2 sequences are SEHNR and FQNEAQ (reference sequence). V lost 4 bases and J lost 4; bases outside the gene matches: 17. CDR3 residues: CASSSRLGTGMFGGNTIYF. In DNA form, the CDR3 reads TGTGCCAGCAGCTCGCGCCTTGGGACAGGGATGTTCGGCGGAAACACCATATATTTT.

The CDR3 DNA is TGTGCCAGCAGCCCGAATGGAGGGGATACGCAGTATTTT. Translated: CASSPNGGDTQYF. The chain recombines TRBV7-2 with TRBJ2-3; the D gene is possibly TRBD2 (6 bases). Looked up from germline, CDR1 is SGHTA and CDR2 is FQGNSA. The V gene lost 5 bases and the J gene lost 6 bases, with 12 bases spanning the gap. The length of the CDR3 is 13 residues.

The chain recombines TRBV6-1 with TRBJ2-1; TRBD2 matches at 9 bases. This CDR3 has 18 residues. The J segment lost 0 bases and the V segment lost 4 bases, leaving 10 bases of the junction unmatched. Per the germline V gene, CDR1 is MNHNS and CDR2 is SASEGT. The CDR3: CASSGLAGSPSSYNEQFF. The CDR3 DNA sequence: TGTGCCAGCAGTGGTCTAGCGGGAAGCCCGAGCTCCTACAATGAGCAGTTCTTC.

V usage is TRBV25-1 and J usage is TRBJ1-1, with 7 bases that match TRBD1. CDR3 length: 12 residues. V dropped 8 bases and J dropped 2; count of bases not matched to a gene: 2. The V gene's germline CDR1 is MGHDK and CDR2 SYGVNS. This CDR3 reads CASGQENTEAFF. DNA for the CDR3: TGTGCCAGCGGACAGGAAAACACTGAAGCTTTCTTT.

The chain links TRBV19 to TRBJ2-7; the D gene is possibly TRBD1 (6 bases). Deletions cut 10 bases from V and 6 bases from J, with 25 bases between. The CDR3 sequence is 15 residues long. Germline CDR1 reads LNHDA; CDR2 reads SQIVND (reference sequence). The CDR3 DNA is TGTGCCACCCGTAGGACAGACACCAAGATGGGCGAGCAGTACTTC. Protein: CATRRTDTKMGEQYF.

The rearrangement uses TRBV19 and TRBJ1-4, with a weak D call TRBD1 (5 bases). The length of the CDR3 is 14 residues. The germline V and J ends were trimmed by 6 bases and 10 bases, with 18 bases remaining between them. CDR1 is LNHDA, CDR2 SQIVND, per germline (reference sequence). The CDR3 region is CASSPPGLPGKLFF. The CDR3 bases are TGTGCCAGTAGCCCACCGGGACTACCTGGAAAACTGTTTTTT. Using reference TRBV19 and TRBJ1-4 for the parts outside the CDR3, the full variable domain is DGGITQSPKYLFRKEGQNVTLSCEQNLNHDAMYWYRQDPGQGLRLIYYSQIVNDFQKGDIAEGYSVSREKKESFPLTVTSAQKNPTAFYLCASSPPGLPGKLFFGSGTQLSVL.

CDR3 DNA sequence: TGTGCCAGCAGCTTGGCCGAGGGAAGAGGAAACACCATATATTTT. Translated, it gives CASSLAEGRGNTIYF. The rearrangement links TRBV5-4 to TRBJ1-3; D is uncertain. CDR1 is SGHNT and CDR2 is YYREEE in the germline V gene (reference sequence). Deletions cut 0 bases from V and 4 bases from J, with 11 bases between. There are 15 residues in the CDR3.

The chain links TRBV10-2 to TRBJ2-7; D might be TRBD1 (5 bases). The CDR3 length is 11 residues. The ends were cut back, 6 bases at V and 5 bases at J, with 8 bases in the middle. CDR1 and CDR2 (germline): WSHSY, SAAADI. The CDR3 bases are TGCGCCAGCAGACAGGACCACGAGCAGTACTTC. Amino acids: CASRQDHEQYF.